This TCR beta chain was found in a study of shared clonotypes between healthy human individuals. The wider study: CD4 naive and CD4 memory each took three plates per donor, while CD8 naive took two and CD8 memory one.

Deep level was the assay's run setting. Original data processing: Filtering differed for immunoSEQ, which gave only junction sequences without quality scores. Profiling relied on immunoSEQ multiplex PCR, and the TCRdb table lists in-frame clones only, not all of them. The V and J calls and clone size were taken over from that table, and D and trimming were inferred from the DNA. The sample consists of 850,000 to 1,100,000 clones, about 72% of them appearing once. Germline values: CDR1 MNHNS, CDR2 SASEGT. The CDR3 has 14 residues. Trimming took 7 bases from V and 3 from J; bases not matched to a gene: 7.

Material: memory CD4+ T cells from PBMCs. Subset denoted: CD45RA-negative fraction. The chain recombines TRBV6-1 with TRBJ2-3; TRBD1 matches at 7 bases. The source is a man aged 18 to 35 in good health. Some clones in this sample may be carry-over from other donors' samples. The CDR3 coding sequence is TGTGCCAGCACCCTAGGGGGCTTGACAGATACGCAGTATTTT. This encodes CASTLGGLTDTQYF.